These T cell receptor beta chains were read from a single sample in a study of molecular identifiers for immune sequencing clone quantification. TCRdb reprocessed the PCR reads via MiXCR and lists one record per CDR3 protein. The table includes 70,000 to 95,000 distinct CDR3 sequences, around 19% detected once. The sample consisted of naive CD8+ T cells from blood, with Jurkat cell RNA spiked in. Source of these receptors: a human donor in good health. Some libraries in this study had Jurkat cell RNA spiked in. Each CDR3 is given with its conserved first and last residue. The D gene is left open where the match is weak. Only part of the rows carry a size: once, few, many, or a class if the clone is expanded.

D,J,V,size,CDR3,DNA
TRBD2,TRBJ2-7,TRBV7-2,many,CASSLGFGLAEYEQYF,TGTGCCAGCAGCTTAGGGTTTGGACTAGCGGAGTACGAGCAGTACTTC
TRBD1,TRBJ2-5,TRBV12-3/TRBV12-4,many,CASSQDRDETQYF,TGTGCCAGCAGTCAGGACAGGGATGAGACCCAGTACTTC
TRBD2,TRBJ2-7,TRBV7-9,many,CASSQAGGPGSYEQYF,TGTGCCAGCAGCCAAGCGGGAGGGCCCGGGTCCTACGAGCAGTACTTC
-,TRBJ2-1,TRBV12-3/TRBV12-4,-,CASSSTDPYNEQFF,TGTGCCAGCAGTTCGACCGACCCTTACAATGAGCAGTTCTTC
-,TRBJ2-5,TRBV28,-,CASSLGAEYQETQYF,TGTGCCAGCAGTTTAGGTGCAGAGTACCAAGAGACCCAGTACTTC
-,TRBJ1-1,TRBV7-6,many,CASSSPERAEAFF,TGTGCCAGCAGCTCACCGGAGAGGGCTGAAGCTTTCTTT
TRBD2,TRBJ2-7,TRBV3-1,many,CASSQDLLAGGDEQYF,TGTGCCAGCAGCCAAGATCTCCTAGCGGGAGGGGACGAGCAGTACTTC
TRBD2,TRBJ2-7,TRBV29-1,many,CSVESTGGTSYEQYF,TGCAGCGTTGAGAGTACGGGAGGGACCTCCTACGAGCAGTACTTC
-,TRBJ2-7,TRBV19,many,CASKATGEYEQYF,TGTGCCTCAAAAGCCACAGGAGAATACGAGCAGTACTTC
-,TRBJ1-6,TRBV4-1,-,CASSQNSSPSYNSPLHF,TGCGCCAGCAGCCAAAATAGCAGTCCCTCCTATAATTCACCCCTCCACTTT
-,TRBJ2-1,TRBV3-1,-,CASSLRQSSYNEQFF,TGTGCCAGCAGCCTCCGTCAGAGCTCCTACAATGAGCAGTTCTTC
-,TRBJ2-3,TRBV11-1,many,CASSRERLNRDSTDTQYF,TGTGCCAGCAGCCGAGAGCGTTTAAACCGGGACTCCACAGATACGCAGTATTTT
-,TRBJ2-2,TRBV4-1,many,CASSQVGIGRGGELFF,TGCGCCAGCAGCCAAGTTGGGATCGGGAGAGGCGGGGAGCTGTTTTTT
-,TRBJ2-5,TRBV5-4,many,CASSVGRGRYILETQYF,TGTGCCAGCAGCGTAGGACGTGGCAGATATATCCTAGAGACCCAGTACTTC
-,TRBJ1-1,TRBV29-1,-,CSVGGSMNTEAFF,TGCAGCGTCGGAGGGAGTATGAACACTGAAGCTTTCTTT
-,TRBJ2-2,TRBV9,many,CASSVGTTSSGELFF,TGTGCCAGCAGCGTAGGGACTACCTCCTCCGGGGAGCTGTTTTTT
-,TRBJ2-5,TRBV3-1,many,CASSHLEETQYF,TGTGCCAGCAGCCACCTCGAAGAGACCCAGTACTTC
TRBD2,TRBJ2-3,TRBV30,many,CAWSGVAGSDTQYF,TGTGCCTGGAGTGGGGTAGCGGGGTCAGATACGCAGTATTTT
TRBD2,TRBJ2-7,TRBV6-5,many,CASSLAGGLYEQYF,TGTGCCAGCAGTTTGGCGGGGGGGCTCTACGAGCAGTACTTC
-,TRBJ2-2,TRBV30,-,CAWSPGPSYTGELFF,TGTGCCTGGAGTCCCGGGCCATCATACACCGGGGAGCTGTTTTTT
-,TRBJ2-1,TRBV5-1,many,CASALRPNNEQFF,TGCGCCAGCGCCCTCAGACCCAACAATGAGCAGTTCTTC
TRBD1,TRBJ1-1,TRBV7-6,many,CASSLEGQAGEAFF,TGTGCCAGCAGCTTAGAAGGACAGGCCGGAGAAGCTTTCTTT
TRBD2,TRBJ2-5,TRBV12-3/TRBV12-4,many,CASSFGSGGQFQVQYF,TGTGCCAGCAGTTTCGGTAGCGGGGGCCAATTTCAGGTCCAGTACTTC
-,TRBJ1-1,TRBV7-9,many,CASSLSEGPEAFF,TGTGCCAGCAGCTTATCAGAGGGGCCTGAAGCTTTCTTT
TRBD1,TRBJ2-5,TRBV9,many,CASSVRTGAAQETQYF,TGTGCCAGCAGCGTACGGACAGGGGCGGCCCAAGAGACCCAGTACTTC
-,TRBJ2-2,TRBV20-1,many,CSGPRDDGELFF,TGCAGTGGTCCCAGGGATGACGGGGAGCTGTTTTTT
TRBD2,TRBJ2-7,TRBV7-2,many,CASSWLAGGVYEQYF,TGTGCCAGCAGCTGGCTGGCGGGGGGAGTCTACGAGCAGTACTTC
-,TRBJ2-7,TRBV14,many,CASSQDAPGTTYEQYF,TGTGCCAGCAGCCAAGATGCCCCTGGGACCACCTACGAGCAGTACTTC
TRBD2,TRBJ2-3,TRBV4-3,many,CASSQEVLAGTDTQYF,TGCGCCAGCAGCCAAGAGGTACTAGCGGGCACAGATACGCAGTATTTT
-,TRBJ2-5,TRBV12-3/TRBV12-4,few,CASSTPQETQYF,TGTGCCAGCAGTACCCCCCAAGAGACCCAGTACTTC
-,TRBJ2-3,TRBV28,many,CASIPEGEWGTDTQYF,TGTGCCAGCATCCCCGAGGGGGAGTGGGGCACAGATACGCAGTATTTT
TRBD2,TRBJ2-7,TRBV9,many,CASNLAGGPSQEQYF,TGTGCCAGCAATCTAGCGGGAGGGCCGTCGCAAGAGCAGTACTTC
TRBD2,TRBJ2-3,TRBV7-6,many,CASSFSGGVDTQYF,TGTGCCAGCAGCTTTAGCGGGGGAGTAGATACGCAGTATTTT
-,TRBJ2-7,TRBV5-6,-,CASSSGGLEQYF,TGTGCCAGCAGCTCGGGCGGGCTCGAGCAGTACTTC
-,TRBJ1-1,TRBV14,many,CASSQADVGGEAFF,TGTGCCAGCAGCCAAGCTGACGTGGGGGGTGAAGCTTTCTTT
TRBD1,TRBJ1-2,TRBV5-1,many,CASSSGRSGQVGYTF,TGCGCCAGCAGCTCCGGTCGGTCGGGACAGGTCGGCTACACCTTC
-,TRBJ2-3,TRBV29-1,many,CSVEDSPSPDTDTQYF,TGCAGCGTTGAAGATAGTCCTAGCCCCGACACAGATACGCAGTATTTT
TRBD1,TRBJ2-3,TRBV7-8,many,CASRPETGERATDTQYF,TGTGCCAGCAGACCTGAGACAGGGGAAAGGGCCACAGATACGCAGTATTTT
-,TRBJ1-1,TRBV12-3/TRBV12-4,many,CASSLGGNTEAFF,TGTGCCAGCAGTTTGGGGGGGAACACTGAAGCTTTCTTT
-,TRBJ2-7,TRBV3-1,many,CASSQEGRSRYEQYF,TGTGCCAGCAGCCAAGAAGGACGGAGCAGGTACGAGCAGTACTTC
-,TRBJ1-1,TRBV30,many,CAWSWGDNTEAFF,TGTGCCTGGAGTTGGGGGGACAACACTGAAGCTTTCTTT
TRBD1,TRBJ2-7,TRBV12-5,many,CASGLTGGWYEQYF,TGTGCTAGTGGTTTGACAGGGGGGTGGTACGAGCAGTACTTC
TRBD2,TRBJ2-3,TRBV4-1,many,CASSQGTSGGLSTDTQYF,TGCGCCAGCAGCCAAGGGACTAGCGGGGGACTTAGCACAGATACGCAGTATTTT
TRBD2,TRBJ2-3,TRBV20-1,many,CSAREPGTSRTPAAQYF,TGCAGTGCTAGAGAACCCGGGACTAGCCGTACCCCGGCAGCGCAGTATTTT
TRBD1,TRBJ2-7,TRBV7-9,many,CASSLVGQRYEQYF,TGTGCCAGCAGCTTAGTGGGACAGAGATACGAGCAGTACTTC
-,TRBJ2-6,TRBV29-1,many,CSAILGQPSYVLTF,TGCAGCGCAATACTTGGACAGCCTTCCTACGTCCTGACTTTC
TRBD1,TRBJ1-1,TRBV20-1,many,CSARDLGQGGTEAFF,TGCAGTGCTAGAGATCTGGGACAGGGGGGGACTGAAGCTTTCTTT
-,TRBJ2-7,TRBV6-2/TRBV6-3,-,CASRRSGRDYEQYF,TGTGCCAGCAGGCGATCGGGCAGGGACTACGAGCAGTACTTC
TRBD2,TRBJ2-3,TRBV27,many,CASSSGTSGGARIVLSTDTQYF,TGTGCCAGCAGTTCGGGGACTAGCGGGGGGGCCCGAATTGTCCTAAGCACAGATACGCAGTATTTT
-,TRBJ2-7,TRBV5-5,many,CASSLGQGMYEQYF,TGTGCCAGCAGCTTGGGGCAGGGAATGTACGAGCAGTACTTC
-,TRBJ2-5,TRBV12-3/TRBV12-4,many,CASSRAGGYQETQYF,TGTGCCAGCAGCCGCGCCGGAGGGTACCAAGAGACCCAGTACTTC
-,TRBJ2-7,TRBV5-8,many,CASSWSGGQSYEQYF,TGTGCCAGCAGCTGGAGCGGGGGACAGAGCTACGAGCAGTACTTC
-,TRBJ2-7,TRBV30,-,CAWDGPSSSYEQYF,TGTGCCTGGGACGGTCCTTCGAGTTCCTACGAGCAGTACTTC
-,TRBJ1-1,TRBV7-9,many,CASSLPGLRNTEAFF,TGTGCCAGCAGCTTACCGGGACTCAGGAACACTGAAGCTTTCTTT
-,TRBJ1-2,TRBV7-9,many,CASSYGPELVANYGYTF,TGTGCCAGCAGCTACGGACCGGAACTAGTAGCTAACTATGGCTACACCTTC
TRBD1,TRBJ2-3,TRBV20-1,many,CSALDRASTDTQYF,TGCAGTGCTCTAGACAGGGCGAGCACAGATACGCAGTATTTT
-,TRBJ2-2,TRBV10-3,many,CAIRGTNTGELFF,TGTGCCATCAGGGGTACGAACACCGGGGAGCTGTTTTTT
-,TRBJ2-3,TRBV27,many,CASSLGGAATQYF,TGTGCCAGCAGTTTGGGGGGGGCCGCTACGCAGTATTTT